The 13 T cell receptor beta chains below come from one sample, sequenced in a study of response to subunit inactivated influenza vaccine. TCRdb reprocessed the RT-PCR reads via MiXCR and lists one record per CDR3 protein. The table records 540,000 or so distinct CDR3 sequences, around 13% of them present only once. This specimen consisted of PBMCs from blood, obtained about 6 weeks after vaccination. The receptors shown here come from a middle-aged man who received an inactivated influenza vaccine.

The V and J genes are TRBV11-2 and TRBJ2-7; TRBD1 matches at 8 bases. The germline gives CDR1 SGHAT, CDR2 FQNNGV. After removal of 4 bases from V and 1 base from J, the junction contained 6 bases not matched to a gene. The CDR3 contains 15 residues. The CDR3 region is CASSSPRDRSYEQYF. The DNA of the CDR3 is TGTGCCAGCAGCTCCCCCCGGGACAGGTCCTACGAGCAGTACTTC.

The chain combines TRBV9 with TRBJ2-7; D is unclear. The CDR3 runs 15 residues. With 0 bases removed from V and 7 bases from J, the gap between germline ends came to 17 bases. Germline V gene lookup returns CDR1 SGDLS and CDR2 YYNGEE. The CDR3 DNA sequence: TGTGCCAGCAGCGTAGGGGTTTCACTGACTTGGGAGCAGTACTTC. It codes for CASSVGVSLTWEQYF. Complete variable domain (other parts from reference TRBV9 and TRBJ2-7): DSGVTQTPKHLITATGQRVTLRCSPRSGDLSVYWYQQSLDQGLQFLIQYYNGEERAKGNILERFSAQQFPDLHSELNLSSLELGDSALYFCASSVGVSLTWEQYFGPGTRLTVT.

This clonotype was seen a single time. This chain links TRBV7-8 with TRBJ2-7, with D perhaps given as TRBD1 or TRBD2 (5 bases each). This CDR3 region has 14 residues. Germline CDR1 and CDR2: SGHVS and FQNEAQ. Trimming stripped 5 bases from V and 6 bases from J, with 17 bases between. The CDR3 coding sequence is TGTGCCAGCAGCCCCGGGACGTCGGCCTCCGAGCAGTACTTC. Translated: CASSPGTSASEQYF. Based on the CDR3 plus reference TRBV7-8 and TRBJ2-7, the full variable domain is GAGVSQSPRYKVAKRGQDVALRCDPISGHVSLFWYQQALGQGPEFLTYFQNEAQLDKSGLPSDRFFAERPEGSVSTLKIQRTQQEDSAVYLCASSPGTSASEQYFGPGTRLTVT.

J is TRBJ1-1 and V is TRBV10-3; possibly TRBD1 for D (5 bases). Germline V gene lookup returns CDR1 ENHRY and CDR2 SYGVKD. Trimming took off 11 bases at V and 4 bases at J, with 14 bases between the two ends. The CDR3 covers 12 residues. In DNA, the CDR3 is TGTGCCCCAAGGGGTGGGGGCACTGAAGCTTTCTTT. Translating it yields CAPRGGGTEAFF.

V and J are TRBV6-5 and TRBJ2-5; 7 bases are shared with TRBD2. Losses at the gene ends were 4 bases for V and 7 bases for J; bases not matched to a gene: 6. The CDR3 runs to 13 residues. CDR1 and CDR2 (germline): MNHEY, SVGAGI. CDR3 nucleotide sequence: TGTGCCAGCAGTTGGTCGCCGGGGGGGACCCAGTACTTC. The encoded protein is CASSWSPGGTQYF.

The table lists this clonotype with a few counts. This chain connects TRBV5-4 to TRBJ1-2; 8 bases are shared with TRBD1. The CDR3 consists of 14 residues. Per the germline V gene, CDR1 is SGHNT and CDR2 is YYREEE (reference sequence). The trim removed 5 bases at V and 8 bases at J, leaving 11 bases unmatched. The CDR3 loop reads CASRTIGQGGGYTF. CDR3 DNA: TGTGCCAGCAGAACCATCGGACAGGGTGGGGGCTACACCTTC.

This clonotype was detected only a few times. The chain is built from TRBV20-1 and TRBJ2-2; 7 nucleotides agree with TRBD1. Germline-derived CDR1 and CDR2 are DFQATT and SNEGSKA (reference sequence). V trimming: 6 bases; J trimming: 13 bases; junction bases outside the gene matches: 8. CDR3 length: 11 residues. CDR3 region: CSASQGDWLFF. The CDR3 DNA reads TGCAGTGCCTCGCAGGGGGATTGGCTGTTTTTT.

This clonotype was picked up a small number of times. The CDR3 region has the DNA TGCGCCAGCAGCCAATCGCGGGGCCCCTACGAGCAGTACTTC. This encodes CASSQSRGPYEQYF. The chain recombines TRBV4-3 with TRBJ2-7; D is possibly TRBD2 (6 bases). The CDR3 runs 14 residues. V lost 2 bases, J lost 2 bases, and 10 bases lay in between. The V gene's germline CDR1 is LGHNA and CDR2 YSLEER.

The rearrangement links TRBV7-9 to TRBJ2-1; 14 nucleotides match TRBD2. J was trimmed by 5 bases and V by 1 base; bases with no gene match: 4. This CDR3 has 17 amino acids. CDR1 and CDR2 from the germline V gene are SEHNR and FQNEAQ (reference sequence). The CDR3 nucleotides read TGTGCCAGCAGCTTAGGAGGACTAGCGGGAGGAAACAATGAGCAGTTCTTC. Its protein is CASSLGGLAGGNNEQFF.

The CDR3 DNA is TGTGCCAGCAGTTCAGACAGGAGCAATGAGCAGTTCTTC. Protein sequence: CASSSDRSNEQFF. This chain joins TRBV11-2 and TRBJ2-1; D perhaps matches TRBD1 (6 bases). Looked up from germline, CDR1 is SGHAT and CDR2 is FQNNGV. CDR3 length: 13 residues. V was cut by 6 bases and J by 6 bases, with 12 bases left in between.

This clonotype was observed a handful of times. V usage is TRBV24-1 and J usage is TRBJ2-3; 11 bases line up with TRBD2. Per germline, CDR1 KGHDR and CDR2 SFDVKD. Trimming cost V 3 bases and J 5 bases; bases outside gene matches: 6. The CDR3 loop spans 16 amino acids. The chain's CDR3 is CATSDPQGLAGDTQYF. The CDR3 nucleotides read TGTGCCACCAGTGATCCGCAAGGACTAGCGGGAGATACGCAGTATTTT.

In its sample, this clonotype was seen many times. This chain connects TRBV20-1 to TRBJ2-5; D is undetermined. The length of the CDR3 is 12 residues. The germline V gene encodes CDR1 DFQATT and CDR2 SNEGSKA (reference sequence). V was shortened by 3 bases and J by 2 bases, with 7 bases between the two germline ends. The CDR3 sequence: CSARSSQETQYF. The CDR3, as DNA: TGCAGTGCTAGGTCCAGTCAAGAGACCCAGTACTTC.

This clonotype was counted a few times. The chain couples TRBV20-1 to TRBJ1-4; 9 nucleotides match TRBD1. Germline values: CDR1 DFQATT, CDR2 SNEGSKA (reference sequence). The CDR3 is 14 residues long. V trimming: 4 bases; J trimming: 7 bases; junction bases outside the gene matches: 7. The CDR3 spells CSAINRGQGEKLFF. DNA of the CDR3: TGCAGTGCTATAAACAGGGGGCAGGGTGAAAAACTGTTTTTT.